These 14 T cell receptor beta chains share one sample of origin, sequenced in a study of blood T cell repertoires in COVID-19. Clones were read by immunoSEQ multiplex PCR, and TCRdb kept only the in-frame ones, dropping some. The table shows approximately 200,000 clones, with approximately 88% occurring only once. The specimen was peripheral blood. These receptors were obtained from a woman in her twenties or thirties with acute or convalescent COVID-19.

There are a few counts of this clone. The V and J genes are TRBV28 and TRBJ1-1, with no clear D. The CDR3 is made up of 13 amino acids. Germline CDR1 is MDHEN and CDR2 is SYDVKM. CDR3 bases: TGTGCTACAACGGGAACAGCCAACACTGAAGCTTTCTTT. Translated: CATTGTANTEAFF. Using reference TRBV28 and TRBJ1-1 for the parts outside the CDR3, the full variable domain is DVKVTQSSRYLVKRTGEKVFLECVQDMDHENMFWYRQDPGLGLRLIYFSYDVKMKEKGDIPEGYSVSREKKERFSLILESASTNQTSMYLCATTGTANTEAFFGQGTRLTVV.

The V call is TRBV7-2, the J call TRBJ2-5, with a weak D call TRBD1 (6 bases). Germline V gene lookup returns CDR1 SGHTA and CDR2 FQGNSA. The V end was cut by 5 bases, the J end by 3 bases, with 13 bases between. This CDR3 comprises 14 residues. CDR3 region: CASSADSFKETQYF. The CDR3 coding sequence is TGTGCCAGCAGCGCGGACAGTTTCAAAGAGACCCAGTACTTC.

V gene TRBV27 combines with J gene TRBJ2-1; tentatively, D is TRBD2 (7 bases). V was shortened by 6 bases and J by 8 bases, with 32 bases between the two germline ends. Germline assignment: CDR1 MNHEY and CDR2 SMNVEV (reference sequence). The CDR3 runs 19 residues. CDR3 region: CASSREASGPWGAIDEQFF. DNA of the CDR3: TGTGCCAGCAGCCGGGAGGCTAGCGGCCCATGGGGGGCCATCGATGAGCAGTTCTTC.

This sequence joins TRBV24-1 and TRBJ2-1, with 7 positions matching TRBD2. The germline CDR1 and CDR2 sequences are KGHDR and SFDVKD. V was pared by 0 bases and J by 6 bases, with 4 bases of the junction left unmatched. This CDR3 is 15 amino acids long. CDR3: CATSDLSWEGNEQFF. Here the CDR3 DNA reads TGTGCCACCAGTGATTTGAGCTGGGAGGGCAATGAGCAGTTCTTC.

The rearrangement links TRBV4-1 to TRBJ2-2, with TRBD2 matching over 7 bases. Germline-derived CDR1 and CDR2 are MGHRA and YSYEKL. With 4 bases clipped from V and 5 bases from J, the junction kept 4 bases outside the gene matches. The CDR3 spans 14 residues. The CDR3 region has the DNA TGCGCCAGCAGCCTTCAGGGAGGGACCGGGGAGCTGTTTTTT. Amino acid sequence: CASSLQGGTGELFF.

Worth noting for this clone: The sample holds other DNA sequences that translate to the same CDR3. The rearrangement links TRBV18 to TRBJ2-1; 9 bases align to TRBD1. V lost 3 bases and J lost 1; bases outside the gene matches: 1. CDR1 and CDR2 from the germline V gene are KGHSH and LQKENI. The CDR3 contains 15 residues. The CDR3 DNA reads as TGTGCCAGCTCACCGGGGACAGGGTCCTACAATGAGCAGTTCTTC. Its protein is CASSPGTGSYNEQFF.

The chain recombines TRBV5-6 with TRBJ2-3; 8 bases fit TRBD1. The germline CDR1 and CDR2 sequences are SGHDT and YYEEEE. Trimming at V came to 4 bases and at J to 1 base, leaving 5 bases not matched to a gene. CDR3 length equals 15 residues. DNA for the CDR3: TGTGCCAGCAGCGCACCGGGACAGGGCACAGATACGCAGTATTTT. It is translated as CASSAPGQGTDTQYF.

In its sample, this clone was seen a few times. The chain employs TRBV6-5 and TRBJ1-2; TRBD1 might be the D (6 bases). This CDR3 region has 15 residues. Germline V lookup: CDR1 MNHEY, CDR2 SVGAGI. V lost 6 bases, J lost 2 bases, and 16 bases lay in between. CDR3 loop: CASRRLGTPNYGYTF. The CDR3 DNA sequence: TGTGCCAGCAGAAGACTCGGGACACCAAACTATGGCTACACCTTC.

This chain joins TRBV27 and TRBJ1-1; TRBD1 is a possible D gene (5 bases). V lost 7 bases to trimming and J lost 4 bases, with 19 bases between them. Germline V gene lookup returns CDR1 MNHEY and CDR2 SMNVEV (reference sequence). The CDR3 extends over 15 amino acids. CDR3 amino acids: CASMTGGAGSTEAFF. In DNA form, the CDR3 reads TGTGCCAGCATGACCGGCGGGGCGGGGTCCACTGAAGCTTTCTTT.

The chain joins TRBV5-5 to TRBJ1-1, with a weak D call TRBD1 (6 bases). The germline V and J ends were trimmed by 4 bases and 8 bases, with 15 bases remaining between them. Germline loops: CDR1 SGHKS, CDR2 YYEKEE (reference sequence). CDR3 length: 13 amino acids. The CDR3 protein is CASSPNHRAEAFF. Written as DNA, the CDR3 is TGTGCCAGCAGCCCAAATCACAGGGCAGAAGCTTTCTTT.

The chain employs TRBV27 and TRBJ1-2; possible D gene TRBD1, 6 bases. This CDR3 spans 13 amino acids. Germline-derived CDR1 and CDR2 are MNHEY and SMNVEV (reference sequence). Trimming stripped 5 bases from V and 2 bases from J, with 9 bases between. CDR3 protein: CASSPGQNYGYTF. The CDR3 region has the DNA TGTGCCAGCAGTCCGGGACAAAACTATGGCTACACCTTC.

CDR3 coding DNA: TGTGCCAGCTCACCAGGGGACAGCCAAGCTTTCTTT. Its protein is CASSPGDSQAFF. The chain uses TRBV18 and TRBJ1-1, with 7 bases that match TRBD1. Looked up from germline, CDR1 is KGHSH and CDR2 is LQKENI. The V segment lost 2 bases and the J segment 9 bases; nucleotides outside the gene matches: 3. The CDR3 spans 12 residues.

The chain's CDR3 is CASRGGTYNEQFF. The CDR3 nucleotides are TGTGCCAGCAGGGGGGGGACCTACAATGAGCAGTTCTTC. The genes are TRBV12-3 or TRBV12-4 and TRBJ2-1; 7 bases match TRBD2. This CDR3 is built from 13 residues. With 6 bases clipped from V and 2 bases from J, the junction kept 1 base outside the gene matches.

The chain joins TRBV27 to TRBJ2-1; D is unresolved. Germline lookup yields CDR1 MNHEY and CDR2 SMNVEV (reference sequence). V lost 6 bases to trimming and J lost 8 bases, with 11 bases between them. This CDR3 spans 12 amino acids. The CDR3 DNA is TGTGCCAGCAGATACAGTGTCTATGAGCAGTTCTTC. Its translation is CASRYSVYEQFF.